A selection of T cell receptor beta chains follows, all from one sample in a study of blood T cell repertoires in COVID-19. Measured with immunoSEQ multiplex PCR; TCRdb has only the in-frame clones, and not every one. Here the sample spans around 400,000 clones, roughly nine tenths being singletons. Sequenced input: PBMCs or T cells enriched from blood (not recorded which). The receptors stem from a young woman who had recovered from COVID-19. Both conserved end residues are trimmed from each CDR3.

>TRBV9|TRBJ1-1
ASSVGTGIGSNEAF
>TRBV11-2|TRBJ2-7
ASSSRLVTYEQY
>TRBV5-8|TRBJ1-4
ASSAPRRVIEKLF
>TRBV5-4|TRBJ1-1
ASSFGEMVTEAF
>TRBV5-6|TRBJ2-7
ASSRWVGQAQYEQY
>TRBV28|TRBJ1-4
ASRGTLNHATNEKLF
>TRBV10-3|TRBJ2-5
AISEKQLAGVETQY
>TRBV12-3/TRBV12-4|TRBJ2-2
ASSLERGELF
>TRBV2|TRBJ1-1
ASGQNEAF
>TRBV19|TRBJ1-1
ASQSGGGTEAF
>TRBV6-2/TRBV6-3|TRBJ1-2
ASSRTGSYGYT
>TRBV6-5|TRBJ2-3
ASQTGSTDTQY
>TRBV12-3/TRBV12-4|TRBJ2-1
ASSPGGEQF
>TRBV4-2|TRBJ1-1
ASSHGAGLNTEAF
>TRBV4-2|TRBJ2-1
ASSQVGEGPYNEQF
>TRBV14|TRBJ1-1
ASSETGIVTEAF
>TRBV7-6|TRBJ2-1
ASSNSQGAGYNEQF
>TRBV6-2/TRBV6-3|TRBJ1-2
ASSYIEGRGLGT
>TRBV25-1|TRBJ1-2
ASSENAGTGIGYT
>TRBV5-4|TRBJ2-2
ASSKTANTGELF
>TRBV6-5|TRBJ2-3
ASTSGTSADTQY
>TRBV20-1|TRBJ2-7
SAEHRYEQY
>TRBV29-1|TRBJ2-1
SVVGLAGNEQF
>TRBV15|TRBJ1-2
ATSRGDMNYGYT
>TRBV12-5|TRBJ1-5
ASGLVSPRIGGNQPQH
>TRBV18|TRBJ1-2
ASSPGAGGYGYT
>TRBV7-3|TRBJ2-1
ASSSSGTGNEQF
>TRBV5-1|TRBJ2-1
ASSLPGLAGGEQF
>TRBV5-4|TRBJ1-2
AGRDRGALATVGYT
>TRBV27|TRBJ2-7
ASSPQGQLNEQY
>TRBV28|TRBJ2-7
ASSLGGNLWEQY
>TRBV14|TRBJ2-1
ASSLPGLARYEQF
>TRBV19|TRBJ2-1
ASSIVASRWYNEQF
>TRBV5-1|TRBJ2-3
ASSLGLAGGDTQY
>TRBV19|TRBJ1-2
ASSTRQGFYGYT
>TRBV18|TRBJ2-1
ASSPLRSPAGAAGSYNEQF
>TRBV18|TRBJ2-1
ASSPRASGGSYNEQF
>TRBV5-4|TRBJ2-5
ASSPEPYQETQY
>TRBV18|TRBJ1-6
ASSPEGSYSSPLH